The 26 T cell receptor beta chains below all came from one sample that was sequenced in a study of blood T cell repertoires in COVID-19. The data were produced by immunoSEQ multiplex PCR, yet TCRdb's version contains in-frame clones alone and is incomplete. The sample lists around 200,000 clones, 90% occurring once. Material: peripheral blood. These receptors all come from a man between 50 and 59 years old with acute or convalescent COVID-19.

The V and J genes are TRBV30 and TRBJ1-3, with 8 bases fitting TRBD1. Germline V gives CDR1 GTSNPN, CDR2 SVGIG (reference sequence). The V gene end was trimmed by 2 bases and the J gene end by 5 bases; junction bases not matched to a gene: 5. The CDR3 is 14 residues long. The CDR3 reads CAWSTTGDRNTIYF. For the CDR3, the DNA is TGTGCCTGGAGTACGACAGGGGATAGAAACACCATATATTTT.

V is TRBV21-1 and J is TRBJ1-4; the DNA was not used to check the table's D call, TRBD1. TRBV21-1 is deemed a pseudogene. The CDR3 is 17 residues long. CDR3 nucleotides: TGTGCCAGCAGCAAATTAAAACAGGGGTTCCCCGGTGAAAAACTGTTTTTT. Translating gives CASSKLKQGFPGEKLFF.

CDR3 nucleotides: TGTGCCAGTACCAGCCAAGGGGCCTACACAGATACGCAGTATTTT. This gives the protein CASTSQGAYTDTQYF. This chain connects TRBV19 to TRBJ2-3; a possible D gene is TRBD1 (5 bases). The CDR3 runs to 15 residues. V lost 7 bases to trimming and J lost 2 bases, with 16 bases between them. From germline, CDR1 is LNHDA and CDR2 SQIVND (reference sequence).

V gene TRBV27 combines with J gene TRBJ2-7; 9 positions agree with TRBD1. The germline gives CDR1 MNHEY, CDR2 SMNVEV (reference sequence). V was clipped by 5 bases and J by 4 bases; unmatched bases: 6. The CDR3 length is 14 residues. The DNA for the CDR3 is TGTGCCAGCAGTCTACAGGGGGCAGCTTACGAGCAGTACTTC. Protein: CASSLQGAAYEQYF.

The chain has TRBV28 and TRBJ1-2; 7 bases fit TRBD1. Germline CDR1 is MDHEN and CDR2 is SYDVKM. The CDR3 has 15 amino acids. V trimming: 6 bases; J trimming: 4 bases; junction bases outside the gene matches: 11. The CDR3 reads CASSSRPGGSYGYTF. The CDR3 coding sequence is TGTGCCAGCAGCTCCCGGCCAGGGGGAAGCTATGGCTACACCTTC.

The V and J genes are TRBV5-4 and TRBJ2-2, with D possibly TRBD2 on 5 matching bases. Trimming cost V 0 bases and J 4 bases, with 7 bases left between them. CDR3 size: 14 residues. Germline-derived CDR1 and CDR2 are SGHNT and YYREEE (reference sequence). The CDR3 region is CASSLAGVTGELFF. In DNA, the CDR3 is TGTGCCAGCAGCTTGGCCGGGGTCACCGGGGAGCTGTTTTTT.

V gene TRBV24-1 combines with J gene TRBJ1-5; no clear D gene. Trimming removed 2 bases from V and 6 bases from J, with 7 bases in between. Per the germline V gene, CDR1 is KGHDR and CDR2 is SFDVKD. This CDR3 has 13 residues. In DNA form, the CDR3 reads TGTGCCACCAGTGATTACAGTTTTCAGCCCCAGCATTTT. Translation: CATSDYSFQPQHF.

The chain is built from TRBV7-2 and TRBJ1-6; TRBD1 agrees at 10 bases. Germline loops: CDR1 SGHTA, CDR2 FQGNSA. There are 14 residues in the CDR3. J was trimmed by 11 bases and V by 6 bases; bases with no gene match: 7. This CDR3 is CASRPDRGQTPLHF. The CDR3 region has the DNA TGTGCCAGCAGGCCCGACAGGGGGCAAACACCCCTCCACTTT.

V and J are TRBV14 and TRBJ2-2; 9 positions agree with TRBD2. The CDR3 has 17 residues. The junction had 9 bases not matched to a gene; V was cut back by 1 base and J by 6 bases. Germline values: CDR1 SGHDN, CDR2 FVKESK. In DNA, the CDR3 is TGTGCCAGCAGCCAAGCCCATTTAGCGGGGGTGGCCGGGGAGCTGTTTTTT. Translation: CASSQAHLAGVAGELFF.

The chain is built from TRBV27 and TRBJ2-3; 7 bases fit TRBD1. Germline V lookup: CDR1 MNHEY, CDR2 SMNVEV (reference sequence). This CDR3 contains 16 residues. V lost 5 bases to trimming and J lost 0 bases; unmatched junction nucleotides: 8. This CDR3 is CASSPRQGHSTDTQYF. The CDR3 DNA is TGTGCCAGCAGTCCAAGACAGGGTCATAGCACAGATACGCAGTATTTT.

The chain combines TRBV4-2 with TRBJ1-4; 8 nucleotides agree with TRBD1. This CDR3 comprises 19 residues. Germline CDR1 is LGHNA and CDR2 is YNFKEQ. The V gene end was trimmed by 1 base and the J gene end by 7 bases; junction bases not matched to a gene: 17. For the CDR3, the DNA is TGTGCCAGCAGCCAAGGGTTAGGACAGGGAAATAATATTGGTGAAAAACTGTTTTTT. Protein product: CASSQGLGQGNNIGEKLFF.

The chain is built from TRBV30 and TRBJ1-1, with unresolved D. The CDR3 sequence is 12 residues long. V lost 0 bases and J lost 5, with 7 bases in between. Germline V gene lookup returns CDR1 GTSNPN and CDR2 SVGIG (reference sequence). CDR3 nucleotides: TGTGCCTGGAGTGTAGCGGCGACTGAAGCTTTCTTT. This encodes CAWSVAATEAFF.

V is TRBV6-4 and J is TRBJ1-2; 7 bases line up with TRBD1. Germline trimming cut 6 bases from V and 1 base from J; bases unmatched to any gene: 5. This CDR3 spans 14 amino acids. The germline V gene has CDR1 MRHNA and CDR2 SNTAGT. As DNA, the CDR3 is TGTGCCAGCAGCCCGGGACAGCTTAACTATGGCTACACCTTC. It is translated as CASSPGQLNYGYTF.

The J gene is TRBJ2-5, the V gene TRBV6-2 or TRBV6-3, with 10 bases that match TRBD2. Germline V gives CDR1 MNHEY, CDR2 SVGEGT. The V and J ends lost 5 bases and 2 bases, in that order; junction bases with no gene match: 8. There are 16 residues in the CDR3. For the CDR3, the DNA is TGTGCCAGCAGTCAAAAGCGGGGGGGCCTTCAAGAGACCCAGTACTTC. It codes for CASSQKRGGLQETQYF.

The chain is built from TRBV18 and TRBJ1-5; no definite D call. V was pared by 6 bases and J by 1 base, with 10 bases between. CDR1 is KGHSH and CDR2 is LQKENI in the germline V gene. The CDR3 length is 14 residues. In DNA, the CDR3 is TGTGCCAGCTCCCTGAGGGCAAGCAATCAGCCCCAGCATTTT. Translation gives CASSLRASNQPQHF.

This clone was recorded only once. The V gene is TRBV6-2 or TRBV6-3, the J gene TRBJ2-5, with a possible D match to TRBD2 (5 bases). Germline values: CDR1 MNHEY, CDR2 SVGEGT. The CDR3 contains 14 residues. V lost 0 bases and J lost 7, with 12 bases in between. The CDR3 protein is CASSYSSILGTQYF. In DNA, the CDR3 is TGTGCCAGCAGTTACTCTTCGATACTAGGGACCCAGTACTTC.

The chain combines TRBV11-2 with TRBJ1-5; D is undetermined. Germline V gene data show CDR1 as SGHAT and CDR2 as FQNNGV. The V and J ends lost 2 bases and 5 bases respectively, with 7 bases between them. CDR3 size: 13 residues. The CDR3 is CASSLFRDQPQHF. In DNA form, the CDR3 reads TGTGCCAGCAGCTTATTTCGGGATCAGCCCCAGCATTTT.

V and J are TRBV11-1 and TRBJ2-7; D might be TRBD2 (6 bases). The CDR3 is 14 amino acids. Trimming cost V 3 bases and J 0 bases, with 9 bases left between them. Per germline, CDR1 SGHAT and CDR2 FQDESV (reference sequence). The CDR3: CASSFAGSSYEQYF. The CDR3 DNA follows: TGTGCCAGCAGCTTCGCCGGGAGCTCCTACGAGCAGTACTTC.

J is TRBJ2-7 and V is TRBV5-6; 8 bases are a match to TRBD1. CDR1 and CDR2 from the germline V gene are SGHDT and YYEEEE. There are 15 residues in the CDR3. Trimming removed 2 bases from V and 2 bases from J; junction bases left unmatched: 6. The CDR3 region is CASSLWDRLTYEQYF. DNA for the CDR3: TGTGCCAGCAGCTTATGGGACAGGTTAACCTACGAGCAGTACTTC.

This rearrangement joins TRBV6-5 to TRBJ1-5, with 10 bases that match TRBD1. Germline V CDR1 and CDR2: MNHEY, SVGAGI. The V gene end was trimmed by 6 bases and the J gene end by 4 bases; junction bases not matched to a gene: 6. This CDR3 has 15 amino acids. The CDR3 nucleotides read TGTGCCAGCAGCGAGGGGACAGGGGATAATCAGCCCCAGCATTTT. It codes for CASSEGTGDNQPQHF.

This chain connects TRBV20-1 to TRBJ2-3; 10 bases are shared with TRBD2. The germline V gene encodes CDR1 DFQATT and CDR2 SNEGSKA (reference sequence). J was trimmed by 3 bases and V by 3 bases; bases with no gene match: 6. The CDR3 consists of 15 residues. For the CDR3, the DNA is TGCAGTGCTAGTTCACTAGCGGGAATAACAGATACGCAGTATTTT. It specifies CSASSLAGITDTQYF.

The gene calls are TRBV5-1 and TRBJ2-1; maybe TRBD2 (6 bases). The CDR3 extends over 15 amino acids. Germline loops: CDR1 SGHRS, CDR2 YFSETQ. Trimming took off 0 bases at V and 6 bases at J, with 13 bases between the two ends. This CDR3 reads CASSLATGTPNEQFF. CDR3 DNA: TGCGCCAGCAGCTTGGCAACCGGGACTCCCAATGAGCAGTTCTTC.

This chain links TRBV7-6 with TRBJ1-3; D is uncertain. This CDR3 is 15 amino acids long. With 5 bases removed from V and 3 bases from J, the gap between germline ends came to 14 bases. Germline CDR1 reads SGHVS; CDR2 reads FNYEAQ. This CDR3 is CASSRGGLGGNTIYF. For the CDR3, the DNA is TGTGCCAGCAGCCGAGGCGGGCTTGGTGGAAACACCATATATTTT. The variable domain in full, with the rest retrieved from reference TRBV7-6 and TRBJ1-3, is GAGVSQSPRYKVTKRGQDVALRCDPISGHVSLYWYRQALGQGPEFLTYFNYEAQQDKSGLPNDRFSAERPEGSISTLTIQRTEQRDSAMYRCASSRGGLGGNTIYFGEGSWLTVV.

The chain is built from TRBV19 and TRBJ1-2; perhaps TRBD1 as D (6 bases). Per the germline V gene, CDR1 is LNHDA and CDR2 is SQIVND (reference sequence). This CDR3 region has 14 residues. Trimming left V 6 bases short and J 6 bases short, with 17 bases between. CDR3 sequence: CASSHLTGFNGYTF. The CDR3 region has the DNA TGTGCCAGTAGCCACCTCACAGGGTTTAATGGCTACACCTTC.

This clone has only one observation. The chain carries TRBV16 and TRBJ1-5; D is possibly TRBD1 (5 bases). The V gene lost 2 bases and the J gene lost 0 bases, with 8 bases spanning the gap. Germline assignment: CDR1 KGHSY and CDR2 FQNENV. The CDR3 is 15 amino acids. The CDR3 reads CASSQRTPSNQPQHF. In nucleotides, the CDR3 is TGTGCCAGCAGCCAAAGGACACCTAGCAATCAGCCCCAGCATTTT.

V gene TRBV19 combines with J gene TRBJ2-3; 8 nucleotides line up with TRBD2. The germline V gene has CDR1 LNHDA and CDR2 SQIVND (reference sequence). The length of the CDR3 is 15 residues. V lost 8 bases, J lost 2 bases, and 9 bases stayed unmatched. CDR3 nucleotide sequence: TGTGCCAGTCGATCGGGGGGGCGGCCCACAGATACGCAGTATTTT. This codes for CASRSGGRPTDTQYF.